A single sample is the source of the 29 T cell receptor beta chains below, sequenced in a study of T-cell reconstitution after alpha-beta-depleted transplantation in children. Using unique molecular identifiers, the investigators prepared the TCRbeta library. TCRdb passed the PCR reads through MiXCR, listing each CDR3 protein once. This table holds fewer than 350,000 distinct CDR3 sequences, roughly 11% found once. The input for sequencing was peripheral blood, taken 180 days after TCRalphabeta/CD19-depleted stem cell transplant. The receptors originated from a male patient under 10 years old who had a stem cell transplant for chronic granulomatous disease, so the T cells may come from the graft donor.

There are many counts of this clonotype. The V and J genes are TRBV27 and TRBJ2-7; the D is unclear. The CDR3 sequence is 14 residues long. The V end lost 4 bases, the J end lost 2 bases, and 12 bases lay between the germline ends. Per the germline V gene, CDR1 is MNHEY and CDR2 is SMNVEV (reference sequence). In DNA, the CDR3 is TGTGCCAGCAGTTCAACGGGCGGCGCCTACGAGCAGTACTTC. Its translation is CASSSTGGAYEQYF.

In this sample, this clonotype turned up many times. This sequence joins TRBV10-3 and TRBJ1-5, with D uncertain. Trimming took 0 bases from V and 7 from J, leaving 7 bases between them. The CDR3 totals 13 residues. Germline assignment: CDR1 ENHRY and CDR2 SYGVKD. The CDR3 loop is CAISESGGQPQHF. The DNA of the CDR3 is TGTGCCATCAGTGAGTCTGGAGGGCAGCCCCAGCATTTT.

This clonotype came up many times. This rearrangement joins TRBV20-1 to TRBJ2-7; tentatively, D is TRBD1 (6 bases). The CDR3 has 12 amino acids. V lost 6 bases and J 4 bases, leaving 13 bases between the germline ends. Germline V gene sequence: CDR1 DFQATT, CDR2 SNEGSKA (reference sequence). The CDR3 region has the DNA TGCAGTGCCGACAGGACGCCTTACGAGCAGTACTTC. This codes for CSADRTPYEQYF.

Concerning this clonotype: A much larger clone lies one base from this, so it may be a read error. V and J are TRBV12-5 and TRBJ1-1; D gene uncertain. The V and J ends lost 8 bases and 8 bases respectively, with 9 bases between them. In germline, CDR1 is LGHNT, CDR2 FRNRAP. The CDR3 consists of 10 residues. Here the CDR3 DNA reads TGTGCTAGTCTTCGGGGAGAAGCTTTCTTT. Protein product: CASLRGEAFF.

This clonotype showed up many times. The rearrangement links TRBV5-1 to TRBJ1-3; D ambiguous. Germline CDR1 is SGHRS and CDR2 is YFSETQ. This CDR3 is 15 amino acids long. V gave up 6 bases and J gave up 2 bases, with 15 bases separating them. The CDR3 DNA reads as TGCGCCAGCAACCCGGACGCAGGTCCTGGAAACACCATATATTTT. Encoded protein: CASNPDAGPGNTIYF.

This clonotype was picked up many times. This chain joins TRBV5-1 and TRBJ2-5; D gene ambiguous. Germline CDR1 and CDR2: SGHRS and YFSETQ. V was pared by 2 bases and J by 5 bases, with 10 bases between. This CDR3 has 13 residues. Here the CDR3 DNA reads TGCGCCAGCAGCTTTCGTTCTATGGAGACCCAGTACTTC. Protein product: CASSFRSMETQYF.

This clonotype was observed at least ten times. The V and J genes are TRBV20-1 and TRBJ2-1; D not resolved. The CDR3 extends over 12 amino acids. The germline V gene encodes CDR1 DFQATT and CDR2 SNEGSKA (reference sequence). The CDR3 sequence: CSQLMPGDEQFF. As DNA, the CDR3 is TGCAGCCAGCTAATGCCCGGCGATGAGCAGTTCTTC.

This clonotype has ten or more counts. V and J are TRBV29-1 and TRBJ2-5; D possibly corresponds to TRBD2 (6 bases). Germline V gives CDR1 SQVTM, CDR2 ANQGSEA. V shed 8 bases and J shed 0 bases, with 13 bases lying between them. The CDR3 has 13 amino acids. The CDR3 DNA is TGCAGCATCCGGGGGTTATACCAAGAGACCCAGTACTTC. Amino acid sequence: CSIRGLYQETQYF.

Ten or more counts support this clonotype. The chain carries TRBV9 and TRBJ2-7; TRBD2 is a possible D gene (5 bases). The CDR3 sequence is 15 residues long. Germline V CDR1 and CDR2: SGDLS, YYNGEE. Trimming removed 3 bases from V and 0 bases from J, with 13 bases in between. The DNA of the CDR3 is TGTGCCAGCAGCGCCTCTATCCGGGACTCCTACGAGCAGTACTTC. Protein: CASSASIRDSYEQYF.

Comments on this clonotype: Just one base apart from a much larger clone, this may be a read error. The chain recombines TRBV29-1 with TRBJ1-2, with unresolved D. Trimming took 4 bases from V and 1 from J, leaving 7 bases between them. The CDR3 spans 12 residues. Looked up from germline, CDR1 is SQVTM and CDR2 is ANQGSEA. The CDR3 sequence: CSVVRINYGYTF. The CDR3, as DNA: TGCAGCGTTGTCCGGATTAACTATGGCTACACCTTC.

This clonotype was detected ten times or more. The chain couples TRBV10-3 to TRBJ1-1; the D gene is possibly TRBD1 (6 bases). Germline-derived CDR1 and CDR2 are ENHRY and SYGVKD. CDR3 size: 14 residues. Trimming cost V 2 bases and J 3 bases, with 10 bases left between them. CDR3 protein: CAISEVGGYTEAFF. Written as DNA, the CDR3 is TGTGCCATCAGTGAGGTGGGGGGCTACACTGAAGCTTTCTTT.

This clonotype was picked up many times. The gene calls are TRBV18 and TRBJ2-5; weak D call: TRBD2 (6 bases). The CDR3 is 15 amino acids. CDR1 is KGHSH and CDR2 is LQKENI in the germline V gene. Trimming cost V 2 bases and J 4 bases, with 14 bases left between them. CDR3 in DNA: TGTGCCAGCTCACCAGGAGGGGCCCTCCGAGAGACCCAGTACTTC. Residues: CASSPGGALRETQYF.

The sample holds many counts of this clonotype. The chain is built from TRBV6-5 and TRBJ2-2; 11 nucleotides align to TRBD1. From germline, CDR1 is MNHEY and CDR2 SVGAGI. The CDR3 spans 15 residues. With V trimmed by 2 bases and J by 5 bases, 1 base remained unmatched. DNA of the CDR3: TGTGCCAGCAGTTACGGGACAGGGGGTACCGGGGAGCTGTTTTTT. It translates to CASSYGTGGTGELFF.

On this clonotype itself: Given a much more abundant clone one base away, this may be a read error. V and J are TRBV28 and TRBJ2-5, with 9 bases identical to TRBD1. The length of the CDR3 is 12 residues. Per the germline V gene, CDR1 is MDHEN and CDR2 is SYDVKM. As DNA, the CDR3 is TGTGCCGGCAGGACAGGGGTGGAGACCCAGTACTTC. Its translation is CAGRTGVETQYF.

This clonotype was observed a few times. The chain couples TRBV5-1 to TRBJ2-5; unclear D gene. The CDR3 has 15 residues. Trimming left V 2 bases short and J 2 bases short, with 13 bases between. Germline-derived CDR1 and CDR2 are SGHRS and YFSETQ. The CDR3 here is CASSFIPARQETQYF. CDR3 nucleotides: TGCGCCAGCAGCTTTATTCCAGCGCGACAAGAGACCCAGTACTTC.

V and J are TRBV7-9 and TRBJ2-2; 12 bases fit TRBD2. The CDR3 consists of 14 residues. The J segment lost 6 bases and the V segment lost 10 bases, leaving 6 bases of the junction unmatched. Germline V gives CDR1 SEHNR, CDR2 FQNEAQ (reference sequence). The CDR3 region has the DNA TGTGCCACGTCGGGACTAGCGGGCCCCGGGGAGCTGTTTTTT. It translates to CATSGLAGPGELFF.

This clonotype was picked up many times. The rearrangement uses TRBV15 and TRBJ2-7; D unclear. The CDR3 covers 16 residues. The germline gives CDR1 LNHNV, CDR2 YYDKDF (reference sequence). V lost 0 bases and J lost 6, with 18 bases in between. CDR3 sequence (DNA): TGTGCCACCAGCAGAGATTCGGCGGCGTTGCCCCTCGAGCAGTACTTC. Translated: CATSRDSAALPLEQYF.

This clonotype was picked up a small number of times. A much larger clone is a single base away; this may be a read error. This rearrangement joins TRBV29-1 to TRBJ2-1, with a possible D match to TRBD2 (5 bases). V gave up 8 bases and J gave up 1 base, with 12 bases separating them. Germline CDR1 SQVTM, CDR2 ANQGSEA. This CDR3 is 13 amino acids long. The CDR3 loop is CSRKAASYNEQFF. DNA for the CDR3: TGCAGCAGGAAAGCGGCTTCCTACAATGAGCAGTTCTTC.

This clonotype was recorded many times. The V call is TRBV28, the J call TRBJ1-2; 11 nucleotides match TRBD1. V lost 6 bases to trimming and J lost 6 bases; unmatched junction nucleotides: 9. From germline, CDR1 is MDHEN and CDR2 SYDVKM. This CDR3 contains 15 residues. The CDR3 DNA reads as TGTGCCAGCAGACGGACAGGGGGCGTATGGGATGGCTACACCTTC. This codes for CASRRTGGVWDGYTF.

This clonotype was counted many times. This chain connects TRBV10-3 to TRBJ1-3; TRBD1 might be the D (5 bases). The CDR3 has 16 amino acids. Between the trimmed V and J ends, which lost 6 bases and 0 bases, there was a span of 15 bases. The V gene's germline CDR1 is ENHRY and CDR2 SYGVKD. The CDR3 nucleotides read TGTGCCATCAGGAAAGCCGGGACTTACTCTGGAAACACCATATATTTT. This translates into CAIRKAGTYSGNTIYF.

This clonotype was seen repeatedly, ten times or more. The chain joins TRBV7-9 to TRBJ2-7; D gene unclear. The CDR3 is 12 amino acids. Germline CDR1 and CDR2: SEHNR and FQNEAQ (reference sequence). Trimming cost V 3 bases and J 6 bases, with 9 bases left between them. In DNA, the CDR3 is TGTGCCAGCAGCTTGTTTGCCTCCGAGCAGTACTTC. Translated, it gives CASSLFASEQYF.

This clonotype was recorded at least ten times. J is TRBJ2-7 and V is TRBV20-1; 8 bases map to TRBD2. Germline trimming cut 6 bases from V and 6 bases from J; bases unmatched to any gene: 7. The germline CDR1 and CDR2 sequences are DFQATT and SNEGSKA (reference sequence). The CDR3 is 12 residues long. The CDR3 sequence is CSAQREHSEQYF. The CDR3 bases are TGCAGTGCCCAGCGGGAGCACAGCGAGCAGTACTTC.

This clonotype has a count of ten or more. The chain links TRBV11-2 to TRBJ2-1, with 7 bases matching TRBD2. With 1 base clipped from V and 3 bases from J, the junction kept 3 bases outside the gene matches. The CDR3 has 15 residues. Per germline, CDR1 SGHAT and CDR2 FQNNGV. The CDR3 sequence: CASSLGSSGYNEQFF. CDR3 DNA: TGTGCCAGCAGCTTAGGATCTAGCGGCTACAATGAGCAGTTCTTC.

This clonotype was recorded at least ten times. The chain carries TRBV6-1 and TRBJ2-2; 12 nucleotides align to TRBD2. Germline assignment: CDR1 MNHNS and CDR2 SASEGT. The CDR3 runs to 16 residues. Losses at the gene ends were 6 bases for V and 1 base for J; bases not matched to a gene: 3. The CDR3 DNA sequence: TGTGCCAGCAGCGGGACTAGCGGGCAGAACACCGGGGAGCTGTTTTTT. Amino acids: CASSGTSGQNTGELFF.

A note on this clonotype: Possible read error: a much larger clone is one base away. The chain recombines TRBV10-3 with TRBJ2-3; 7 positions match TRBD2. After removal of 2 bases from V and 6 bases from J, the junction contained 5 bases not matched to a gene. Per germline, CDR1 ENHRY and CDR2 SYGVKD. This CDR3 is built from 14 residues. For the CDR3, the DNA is TGTGCCATCAGTGAGAGACTGCGGGGGGATACGCAGTATTTT. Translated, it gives CAISERLRGDTQYF.

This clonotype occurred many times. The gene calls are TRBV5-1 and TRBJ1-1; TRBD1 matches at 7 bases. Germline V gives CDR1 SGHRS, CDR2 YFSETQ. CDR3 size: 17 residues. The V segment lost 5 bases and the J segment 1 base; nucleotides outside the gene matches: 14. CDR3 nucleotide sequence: TGCGCCAGCAGACAACCACTCAAACAGGGGTCGAACACTGAAGCTTTCTTT. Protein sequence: CASRQPLKQGSNTEAFF.

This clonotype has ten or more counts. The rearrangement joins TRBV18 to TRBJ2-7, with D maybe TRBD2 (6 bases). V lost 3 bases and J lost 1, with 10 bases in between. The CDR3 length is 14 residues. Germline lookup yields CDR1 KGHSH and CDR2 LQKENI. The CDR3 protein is CASSPSAGSYEQYF. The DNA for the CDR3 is TGTGCCAGCTCACCTTCCGCGGGGTCCTACGAGCAGTACTTC.

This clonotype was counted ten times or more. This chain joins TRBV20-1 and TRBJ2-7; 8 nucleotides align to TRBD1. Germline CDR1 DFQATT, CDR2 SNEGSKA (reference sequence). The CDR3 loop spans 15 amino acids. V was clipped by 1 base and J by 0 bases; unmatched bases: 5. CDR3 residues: CSARGLGTGSYEQYF. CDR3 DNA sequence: TGCAGTGCTAGAGGGCTCGGGACAGGCTCCTACGAGCAGTACTTC.

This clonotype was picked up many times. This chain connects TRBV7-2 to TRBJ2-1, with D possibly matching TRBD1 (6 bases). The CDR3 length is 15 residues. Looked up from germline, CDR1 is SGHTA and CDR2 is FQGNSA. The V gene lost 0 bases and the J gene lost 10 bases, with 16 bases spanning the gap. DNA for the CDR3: TGTGCCAGCAGCTTAGCAGGACAGAGTCCGTTCGAGCAGTTCTTC. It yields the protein CASSLAGQSPFEQFF.